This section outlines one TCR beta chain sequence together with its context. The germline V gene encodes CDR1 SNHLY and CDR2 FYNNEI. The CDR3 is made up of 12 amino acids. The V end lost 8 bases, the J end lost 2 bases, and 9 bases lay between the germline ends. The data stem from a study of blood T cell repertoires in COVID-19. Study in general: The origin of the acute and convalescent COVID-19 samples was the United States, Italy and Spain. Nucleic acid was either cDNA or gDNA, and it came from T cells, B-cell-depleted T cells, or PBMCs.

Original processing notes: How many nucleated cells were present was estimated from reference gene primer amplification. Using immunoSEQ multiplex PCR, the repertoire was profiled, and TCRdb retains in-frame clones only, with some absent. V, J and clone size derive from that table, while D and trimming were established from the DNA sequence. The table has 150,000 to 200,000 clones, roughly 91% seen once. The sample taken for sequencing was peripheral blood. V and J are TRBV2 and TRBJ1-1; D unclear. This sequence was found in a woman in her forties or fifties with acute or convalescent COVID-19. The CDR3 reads CASSVFNTEAFF. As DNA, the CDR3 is TGTGCCAGCTCCGTGTTTAACACTGAAGCTTTCTTT.